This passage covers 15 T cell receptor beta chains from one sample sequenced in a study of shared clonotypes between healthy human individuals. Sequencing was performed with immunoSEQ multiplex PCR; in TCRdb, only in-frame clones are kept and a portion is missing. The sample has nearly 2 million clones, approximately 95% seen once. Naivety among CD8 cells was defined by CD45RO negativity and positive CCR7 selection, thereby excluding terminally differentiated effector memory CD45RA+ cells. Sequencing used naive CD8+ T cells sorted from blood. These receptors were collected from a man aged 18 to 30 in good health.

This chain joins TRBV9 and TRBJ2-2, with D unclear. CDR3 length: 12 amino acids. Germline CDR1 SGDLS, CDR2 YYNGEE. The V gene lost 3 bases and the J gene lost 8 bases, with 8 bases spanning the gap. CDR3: CASSGDSGELFF. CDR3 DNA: TGTGCCAGCAGCGGAGACTCTGGGGAGCTGTTTTTT.

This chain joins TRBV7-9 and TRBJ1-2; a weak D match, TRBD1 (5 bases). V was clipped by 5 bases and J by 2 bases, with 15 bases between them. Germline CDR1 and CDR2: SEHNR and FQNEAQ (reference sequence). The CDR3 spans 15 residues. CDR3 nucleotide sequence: TGTGCCAGCAGCCTGGGTGACAGTGTGAACTATGGCTACACCTTC. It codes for CASSLGDSVNYGYTF.

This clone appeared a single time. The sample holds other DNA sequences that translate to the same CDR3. CDR3 sequence (DNA): TGTGCCAGCAGCGTGGGGACGGGGGATCAGCCCCAGCATTTT. Translating gives CASSVGTGDQPQHF. The chain joins TRBV9 to TRBJ1-5; a weak D match, TRBD1 (5 bases). Germline CDR1 SGDLS, CDR2 YYNGEE. This CDR3 comprises 14 residues. V lost 2 bases and J lost 5, with 11 bases in between.

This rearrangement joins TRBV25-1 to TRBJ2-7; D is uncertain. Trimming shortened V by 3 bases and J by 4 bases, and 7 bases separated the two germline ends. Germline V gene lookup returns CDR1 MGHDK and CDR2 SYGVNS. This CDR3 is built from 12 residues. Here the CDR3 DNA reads TGTGCCAGCAGTGACCTCACTTACGAGCAGTACTTC. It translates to CASSDLTYEQYF.

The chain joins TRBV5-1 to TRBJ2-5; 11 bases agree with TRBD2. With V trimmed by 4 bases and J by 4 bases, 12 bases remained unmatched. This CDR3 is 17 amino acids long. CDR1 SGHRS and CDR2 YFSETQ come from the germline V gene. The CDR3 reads CASSPQIAGGPSETQYF. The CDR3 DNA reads TGCGCCAGCAGCCCCCAGATAGCGGGGGGGCCTTCAGAGACCCAGTACTTC.

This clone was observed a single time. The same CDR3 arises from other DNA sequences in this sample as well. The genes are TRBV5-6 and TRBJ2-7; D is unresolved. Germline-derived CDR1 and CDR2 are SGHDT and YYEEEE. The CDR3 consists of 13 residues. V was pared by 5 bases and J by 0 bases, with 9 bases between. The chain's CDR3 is CASSPGDSYEQYF. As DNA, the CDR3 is TGTGCCAGCAGTCCTGGGGACTCCTACGAGCAGTACTTC.

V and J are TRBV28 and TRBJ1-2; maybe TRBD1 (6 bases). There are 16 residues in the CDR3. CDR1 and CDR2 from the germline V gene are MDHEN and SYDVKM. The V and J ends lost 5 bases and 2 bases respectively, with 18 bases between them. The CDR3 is CASSPGTSGVNYGYTF. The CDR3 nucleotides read TGTGCCAGCAGTCCCGGGACATCGGGGGTGAACTATGGCTACACCTTC.

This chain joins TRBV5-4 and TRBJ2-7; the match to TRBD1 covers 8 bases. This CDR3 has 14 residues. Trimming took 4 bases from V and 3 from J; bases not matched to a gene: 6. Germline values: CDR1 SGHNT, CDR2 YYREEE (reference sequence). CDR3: CASSENRGIYEQYF. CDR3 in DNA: TGTGCCAGCAGCGAGAACAGGGGGATCTACGAGCAGTACTTC.

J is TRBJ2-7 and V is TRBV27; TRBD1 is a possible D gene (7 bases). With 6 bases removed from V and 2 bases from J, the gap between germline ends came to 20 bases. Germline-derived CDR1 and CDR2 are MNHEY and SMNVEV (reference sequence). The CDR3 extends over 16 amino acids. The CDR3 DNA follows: TGTGCCAGCAGCCCTTCGGAGGGGGACAGTACCTACGAGCAGTACTTC. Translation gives CASSPSEGDSTYEQYF.

This chain's CDR3 is CAWSVDLGETQYF. The CDR3 DNA sequence: TGTGCCTGGAGTGTGGACTTGGGAGAGACCCAGTACTTC. This chain uses TRBV30 with TRBJ2-5, with D possibly TRBD2 on 5 matching bases. The CDR3 runs 13 residues. Per the germline V gene, CDR1 is GTSNPN and CDR2 is SVGIG (reference sequence). V gave up 0 bases and J gave up 4 bases, with 9 bases separating them.

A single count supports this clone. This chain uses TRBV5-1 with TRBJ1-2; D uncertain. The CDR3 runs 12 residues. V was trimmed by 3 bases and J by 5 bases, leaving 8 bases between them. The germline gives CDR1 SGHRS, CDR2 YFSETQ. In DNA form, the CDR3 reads TGCGCCAGCAGCTCCACACTGTATGGCTACACCTTC. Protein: CASSSTLYGYTF.

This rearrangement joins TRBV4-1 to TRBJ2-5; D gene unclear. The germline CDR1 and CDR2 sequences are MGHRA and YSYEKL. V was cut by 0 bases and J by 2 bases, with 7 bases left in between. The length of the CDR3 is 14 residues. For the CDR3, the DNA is TGCGCCAGCAGCCAAGAACCCCTTCAAGAGACCCAGTACTTC. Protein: CASSQEPLQETQYF.

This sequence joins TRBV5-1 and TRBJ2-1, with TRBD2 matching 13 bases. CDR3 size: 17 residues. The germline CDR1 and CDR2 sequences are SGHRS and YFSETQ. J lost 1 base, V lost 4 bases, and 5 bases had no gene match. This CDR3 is CASSQRLAGGSYNEQFF. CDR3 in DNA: TGCGCCAGCAGCCAGAGACTAGCGGGAGGATCCTACAATGAGCAGTTCTTC.

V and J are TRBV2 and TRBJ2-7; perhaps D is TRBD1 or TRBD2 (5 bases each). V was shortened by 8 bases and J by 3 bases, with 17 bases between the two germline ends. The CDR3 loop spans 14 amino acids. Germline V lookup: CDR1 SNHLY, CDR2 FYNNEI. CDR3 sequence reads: CASVGTANSYEQYF. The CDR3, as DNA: TGTGCCAGCGTTGGGACCGCGAACAGCTACGAGCAGTACTTC.

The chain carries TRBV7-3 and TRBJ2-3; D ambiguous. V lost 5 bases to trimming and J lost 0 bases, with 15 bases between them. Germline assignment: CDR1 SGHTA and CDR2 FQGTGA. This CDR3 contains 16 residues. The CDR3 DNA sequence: TGTGCCAGCAGCAGTGCTTTGGGCGACAGCACAGATACGCAGTATTTT. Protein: CASSSALGDSTDTQYF. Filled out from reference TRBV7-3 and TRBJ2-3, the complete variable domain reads GAGVSQTPSNKVTEKGKYVELRCDPISGHTALYWYRQSLGQGPEFLIYFQGTGAADDSGLPNDRFFAVRPEGSVSTLKIQRTERGDSAVYLCASSSALGDSTDTQYFGPGTRLTVL.